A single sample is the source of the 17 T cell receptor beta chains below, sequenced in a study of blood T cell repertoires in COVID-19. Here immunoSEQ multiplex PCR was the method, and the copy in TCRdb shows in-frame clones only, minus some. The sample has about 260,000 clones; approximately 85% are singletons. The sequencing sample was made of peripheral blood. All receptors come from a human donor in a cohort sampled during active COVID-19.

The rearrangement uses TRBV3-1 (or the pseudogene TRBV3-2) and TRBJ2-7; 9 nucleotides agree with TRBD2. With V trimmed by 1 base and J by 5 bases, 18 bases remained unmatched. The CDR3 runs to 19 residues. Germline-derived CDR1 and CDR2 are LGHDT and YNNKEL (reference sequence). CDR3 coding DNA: TGTGCCAGCAGCCAAGGTCCCTCCCTAGTGGCGGGGGGGCCCCACGAGCAGTACTTC. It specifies CASSQGPSLVAGGPHEQYF.

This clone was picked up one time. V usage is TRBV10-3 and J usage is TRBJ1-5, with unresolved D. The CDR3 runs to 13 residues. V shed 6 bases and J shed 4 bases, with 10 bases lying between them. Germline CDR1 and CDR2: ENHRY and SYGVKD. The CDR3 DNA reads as TGTGCCATCAGCGGGGAGTTGAATCAGCCCCAGCATTTT. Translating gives CAISGELNQPQHF.

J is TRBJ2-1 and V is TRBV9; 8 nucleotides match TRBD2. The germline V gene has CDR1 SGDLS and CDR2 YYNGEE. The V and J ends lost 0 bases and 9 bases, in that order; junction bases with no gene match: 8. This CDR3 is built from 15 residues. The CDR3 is CASSVAFSGTSEQFF. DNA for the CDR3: TGTGCCAGCAGCGTAGCCTTTAGCGGGACCAGTGAGCAGTTCTTC. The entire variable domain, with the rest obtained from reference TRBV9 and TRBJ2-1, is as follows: DSGVTQTPKHLITATGQRVTLRCSPRSGDLSVYWYQQSLDQGLQFLIQYYNGEERAKGNILERFSAQQFPDLHSELNLSSLELGDSALYFCASSVAFSGTSEQFFGPGTRLTVL.

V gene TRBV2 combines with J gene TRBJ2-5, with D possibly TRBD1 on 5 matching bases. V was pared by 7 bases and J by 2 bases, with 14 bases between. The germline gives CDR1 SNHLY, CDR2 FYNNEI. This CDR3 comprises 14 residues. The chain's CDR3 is CASTLVTAQETQYF. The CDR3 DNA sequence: TGTGCCAGCACATTGGTGACAGCTCAAGAGACCCAGTACTTC.

As DNA, the CDR3 is TGCGCCAGCAGCTCGACCGGGACAGGGCACGACGAGCAGTACTTC. It encodes CASSSTGTGHDEQYF. The chain links TRBV5-1 to TRBJ2-7; 9 bases are shared with TRBD1. CDR1 is SGHRS, CDR2 YFSETQ, per germline. The V and J ends lost 3 bases and 5 bases, in that order; junction bases with no gene match: 9. This CDR3 has 15 residues.

As DNA, the CDR3 is TGTGCCAGCAGCGTAGAGGTGAGGGATACGCAGTATTTT. Its protein product is CASSVEVRDTQYF. This sequence joins TRBV9 and TRBJ2-3; D gene ambiguous. The V end was cut by 0 bases, the J end by 6 bases, with 8 bases between. This CDR3 spans 13 amino acids. Germline-derived CDR1 and CDR2 are SGDLS and YYNGEE.

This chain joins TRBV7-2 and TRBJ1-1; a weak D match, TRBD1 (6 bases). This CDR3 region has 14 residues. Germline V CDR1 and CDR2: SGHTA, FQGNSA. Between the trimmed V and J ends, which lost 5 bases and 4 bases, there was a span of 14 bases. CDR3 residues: CASSEDSSSTEAFF. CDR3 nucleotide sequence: TGTGCCAGCAGCGAGGACAGTTCATCCACTGAAGCTTTCTTT.

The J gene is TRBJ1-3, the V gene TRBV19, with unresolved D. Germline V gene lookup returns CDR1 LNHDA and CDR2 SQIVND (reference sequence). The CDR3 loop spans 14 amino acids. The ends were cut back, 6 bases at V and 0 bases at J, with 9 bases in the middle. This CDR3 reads CASRDLDSGNTIYF. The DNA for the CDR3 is TGTGCCAGTAGGGACTTGGACTCTGGAAACACCATATATTTT. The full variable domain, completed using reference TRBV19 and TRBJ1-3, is DGGITQSPKYLFRKEGQNVTLSCEQNLNHDAMYWYRQDPGQGLRLIYYSQIVNDFQKGDIAEGYSVSREKKESFPLTVTSAQKNPTAFYLCASRDLDSGNTIYFGEGSWLTVV.

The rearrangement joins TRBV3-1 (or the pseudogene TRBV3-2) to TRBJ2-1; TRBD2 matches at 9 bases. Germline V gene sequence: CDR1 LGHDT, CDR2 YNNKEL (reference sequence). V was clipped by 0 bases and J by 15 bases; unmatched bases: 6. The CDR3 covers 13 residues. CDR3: CASSQDGRGGRFF. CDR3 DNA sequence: TGTGCCAGCAGCCAAGATGGGCGGGGGGGTCGGTTCTTC.

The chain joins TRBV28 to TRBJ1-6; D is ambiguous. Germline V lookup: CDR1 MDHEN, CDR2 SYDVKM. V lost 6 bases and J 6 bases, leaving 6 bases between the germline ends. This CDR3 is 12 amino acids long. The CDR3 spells CASRASNSPLHF. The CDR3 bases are TGTGCCAGCAGGGCCAGTAATTCACCCCTCCACTTT.

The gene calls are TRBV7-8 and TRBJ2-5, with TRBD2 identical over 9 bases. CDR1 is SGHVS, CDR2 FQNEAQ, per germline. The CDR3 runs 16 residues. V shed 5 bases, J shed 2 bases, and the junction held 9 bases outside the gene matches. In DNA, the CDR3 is TGTGCCAGCAGCCTAAGGACTAGCGAATTTCAAGAGACCCAGTACTTC. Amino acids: CASSLRTSEFQETQYF.

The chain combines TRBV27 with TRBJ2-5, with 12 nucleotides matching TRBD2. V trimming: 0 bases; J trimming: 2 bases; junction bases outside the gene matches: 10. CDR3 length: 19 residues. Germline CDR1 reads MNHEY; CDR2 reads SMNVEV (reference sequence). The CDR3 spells CASSLSMASGGAGQETQYF. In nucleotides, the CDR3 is TGTGCCAGCAGTTTATCGATGGCTAGCGGGGGGGCCGGGCAAGAGACCCAGTACTTC.

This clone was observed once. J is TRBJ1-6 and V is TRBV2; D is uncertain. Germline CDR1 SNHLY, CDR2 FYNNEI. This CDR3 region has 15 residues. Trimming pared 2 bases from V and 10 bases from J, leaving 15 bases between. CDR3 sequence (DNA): TGTGCCAGCAGTGAAAGACGGAGGGTAGAGTCACCCCTCCACTTT. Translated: CASSERRRVESPLHF.

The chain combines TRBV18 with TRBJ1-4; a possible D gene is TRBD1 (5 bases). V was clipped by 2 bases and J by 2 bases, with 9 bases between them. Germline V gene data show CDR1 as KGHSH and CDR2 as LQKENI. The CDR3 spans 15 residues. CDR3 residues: CASSPSGATNEKLFF. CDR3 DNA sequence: TGTGCCAGCTCACCATCTGGGGCGACTAATGAAAAACTGTTTTTT.

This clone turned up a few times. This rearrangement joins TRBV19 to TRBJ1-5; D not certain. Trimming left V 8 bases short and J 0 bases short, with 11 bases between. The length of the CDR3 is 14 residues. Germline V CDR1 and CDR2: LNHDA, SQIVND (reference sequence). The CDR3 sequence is CASATELSNQPQHF. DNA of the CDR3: TGTGCCAGTGCTACAGAGCTTAGCAATCAGCCCCAGCATTTT.

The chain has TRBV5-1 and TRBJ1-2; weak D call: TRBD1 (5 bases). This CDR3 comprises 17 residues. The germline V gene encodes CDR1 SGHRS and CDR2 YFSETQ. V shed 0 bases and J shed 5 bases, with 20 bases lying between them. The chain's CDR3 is CASSLDRTTPGEYGYTF. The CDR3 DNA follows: TGCGCCAGCAGCTTGGACAGGACGACCCCGGGGGAATATGGCTACACCTTC.

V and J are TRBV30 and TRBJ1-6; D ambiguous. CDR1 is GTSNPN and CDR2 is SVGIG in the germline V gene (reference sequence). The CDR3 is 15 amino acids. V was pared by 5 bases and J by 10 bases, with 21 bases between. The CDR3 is CAWVAKAAEWSPLHF. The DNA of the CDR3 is TGTGCCTGGGTGGCGAAAGCGGCTGAGTGGTCACCCCTCCACTTT. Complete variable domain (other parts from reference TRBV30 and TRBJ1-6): SQTIHQWPATLVQPVGSPLSLECTVEGTSNPNLYWYRQAAGRGLQLLFYSVGIGQISSEVPQNLSASRPQDRQFILSSKKLLLSDSGFYLCAWVAKAAEWSPLHFGNGTRLTVT.